This T cell receptor beta chain comes out of a study of neurological immune-mediated disorders. The CDR3 contains 13 residues. CDR1 and CDR2 from the germline V gene are SQVTM and ANQGSEA. V gave up 7 bases and J gave up 7 bases, with 19 bases separating them. The time point here: longitudinal time-point 1 (baseline). TCRdb independently ran MiXCR on the 5' RACE reads; one entry per CDR3 protein. Here the sample spans over 55,000 distinct CDR3 sequences, 9.5% to 13% being singletons. This receptor was obtained from a man aged 25 to 40 in good health. The sample taken for sequencing was PBMCs. The chain couples TRBV29-1 to TRBJ1-2; possibly TRBD1 for D (5 bases). The DNA for the CDR3 is TGCAGCGCTTATGGGGGGGTGAACCTTGGCTACACCTTC. Its translation is CSAYGGVNLGYTF.